A selection of T cell receptor beta chains follows, all from one sample in a study of somatic mutations in cytotoxic T cells in rheumatoid arthritis. The protocol was immunoSEQ multiplex PCR, while the TCRdb copy is restricted to in-frame clones and leaves out a portion. The sample lists more than 8,000 clones, 70% to 90% occurring once. The source material was CD8+ T cells sorted from blood. Every receptor here comes from an adult with rheumatoid arthritis. Each CDR3 is given with its conserved first and last residue. A D gene is named only where the DNA matches it firmly. The size field is filled for only some rows; it gives once, few, many or a size class.

TGTGCCTGGAGTCTCGGGACAGGGGTGACTGAAGCTTTCTTT,CAWSLGTGVTEAFF,TRBJ1-1,TRBD1,few,TRBV30,14
TGTGCCAGCAGCCTCTACGGGAGCAATGAGCAGTTCTTC,CASSLYGSNEQFF,TRBJ2-1,.,once,TRBV7-8,13
TGTGCCAGCAGTGTACAGGGAGAGGTGGTCGGCTACACCTTC,CASSVQGEVVGYTF,TRBJ1-2,.,.,TRBV6-6,14
TGCGCCAGCAGCCAAGAATTAGGCCTCAACACTGAAGCTTTCTTT,CASSQELGLNTEAFF,TRBJ1-1,.,.,TRBV4-3,15
TGTGCCAGCAGCTTAGGGCTCAGGGGGGAGACCCAGTACTTC,CASSLGLRGETQYF,TRBJ2-5,TRBD1,.,TRBV11-1,14
TGTGCCAGCAGCTTTACCATCCAAGGGGGTGCGAACACTGAAGCTTTCTTT,CASSFTIQGGANTEAFF,TRBJ1-1,.,.,TRBV5-4,17
TGTGCCAGCAGCGTAGAATCTCAGGGGTGGATAGCTGGAAACACCATATATTTT,CASSVESQGWIAGNTIYF,TRBJ1-3,.,.,TRBV9,18
TGCAGCGTGCAAGACAGGGGCGGGACTGAAGCTTTCTTT,CSVQDRGGTEAFF,TRBJ1-1,TRBD1,.,TRBV29-1,13
TGTGCCAGCAGTTTAACAGGCCAGGGACCCTACGAGCAGTACTTC,CASSLTGQGPYEQYF,TRBJ2-7,.,.,TRBV28,15
TGTGCCAGTACTACAGGACAGGAGGAGAACACTGAAGCTTTCTTT,CASTTGQEENTEAFF,TRBJ1-1,TRBD1,.,TRBV19,15
TGTGCCAGCACCAGGACAGGGAACTATGGCTACACCTTC,CASTRTGNYGYTF,TRBJ1-2,TRBD1,.,TRBV2,13
TGTGCCAGCAGTACAGGGGTGGGGGCAGATACGCAGTATTTT,CASSTGVGADTQYF,TRBJ2-3,TRBD1,.,TRBV2,14
TGTGCCAGCAGCTTATCAGGGGAGGAGGATCAGCCCCAGCATTTT,CASSLSGEEDQPQHF,TRBJ1-5,.,few,TRBV11-2,15
TGTGCCATCAGTGAGTCAAGAGGGATCCCCTACGAGCAGTACTTC,CAISESRGIPYEQYF,TRBJ2-7,.,.,TRBV10-3,15
TGTGCCAGTAGTATCGTCGCAGGGGAACCTTATGGCTACACCTTC,CASSIVAGEPYGYTF,TRBJ1-2,.,.,TRBV19,15
TGTGCCAGCAGCGACGAGACAGGCTCTGGAAACACCATATATTTT,CASSDETGSGNTIYF,TRBJ1-3,.,.,TRBV9,15
TGTGCCATCAGTGAGCTGGGGATGGCTGAAGCTTTCTTT,CAISELGMAEAFF,TRBJ1-1,.,once,TRBV10-3,13
TGTGCCAGTTGGTCCACCGGGGAGCTGTTTTTT,CASWSTGELFF,TRBJ2-2,.,.,TRBV6-6,11
TGTGCCAGCAGCTTAGGGGCGGGGGCCAACGTCCTGACTTTC,CASSLGAGANVLTF,TRBJ2-6,.,.,TRBV7-9,14
TGTGCCAGCAAGGGGACAGGACATGAAAAACTGTTTTTT,CASKGTGHEKLFF,TRBJ1-4,TRBD1,.,TRBV28,13
TGTGCCAGCAGCTTCGGGACGGACTCCTACGAGCAGTACTTC,CASSFGTDSYEQYF,TRBJ2-7,.,.,TRBV5-6,14
TGTGCCAGTAGTATAGGTGGCCGGGGAAATCAGCCCCAGCATTTT,CASSIGGRGNQPQHF,TRBJ1-5,.,.,TRBV19,15
TGTGCCAGCAGCGCTGACAGGGGGGGCGAGCAGTACTTC,CASSADRGGEQYF,TRBJ2-7,TRBD1,.,TRBV11-2,13
TGTGCCAGCAGGATCGACAGCCTAAACACCGCTTTCTTT,CASRIDSLNTAFF,TRBJ1-1,.,medium-sized,TRBV2,13
TGTGCCAGCAGCCTTTGGGGTCCCGGGATGAACACTGAAGCTTTCTTT,CASSLWGPGMNTEAFF,TRBJ1-1,.,.,TRBV7-7,16
TGTGCCAGCAGCTCCCTCGAAAAACTGTTTTTT,CASSSLEKLFF,TRBJ1-4,.,.,TRBV28,11
TGTGCCAGCAGCTTCAGCGGGGGGGACTACAATGAGCAGTTCTTC,CASSFSGGDYNEQFF,TRBJ2-1,TRBD2,.,TRBV7-6,15
TGTGCCAGCAGCTTGGCCTGGGAAGAGACCCAGTACTTC,CASSLAWEETQYF,TRBJ2-5,.,.,TRBV5-6,13
TGCGCCAGCAGCCAAGAGCTGGGGGACACTGAAGCTTTCTTT,CASSQELGDTEAFF,TRBJ1-1,.,few,TRBV7-9,14
TGTGCCAGCAGCCAATACTACTCCCGCACAGATACGCAGTATTTT,CASSQYYSRTDTQYF,TRBJ2-3,.,few,TRBV9,15
TGTGCCAGCAGCTTAGCGCCCGGACTAGGGTCAGATACGCAGTATTTT,CASSLAPGLGSDTQYF,TRBJ2-3,TRBD2,.,TRBV7-9,16
TGTGCCAGCAGTGAAGTTTGGACAGTTAATTCACCCCTCCACTTT,CASSEVWTVNSPLHF,TRBJ1-6,.,.,TRBV2,15
TGCGCCAGCAGCCAGGGTGGACAGGGACAATACTCTGGAAACACCATATATTTT,CASSQGGQGQYSGNTIYF,TRBJ1-3,TRBD1,once,TRBV4-1,18
TGTGCCAGTAGTATCCCTAGCGGGGGGGGCATCCATGAGCAGTTCTTC,CASSIPSGGGIHEQFF,TRBJ2-1,TRBD2,.,TRBV19,16
TGCGCCAGCAGCCTTGGACAGATTAACACCGGGGAGCTGTTTTTT,CASSLGQINTGELFF,TRBJ2-2,.,.,TRBV4-1,15
TGCAGCGTCACCACCATGACAGGGGAAAATGAGCAGTTCTTC,CSVTTMTGENEQFF,TRBJ2-1,TRBD1,.,TRBV29-1,14
TGTGCCAGCAGCCACCCCGGGGGGGAAGGGACTGAAGCTTTCTTT,CASSHPGGEGTEAFF,TRBJ1-1,.,.,TRBV4-2,15
TGTGCCACCAGCGCCGGGACAGATCACACCGGGGAGCTGTTTTTT,CATSAGTDHTGELFF,TRBJ2-2,TRBD1,.,TRBV15,15
TGTGCCAGCAGCTGGACAGGGCTAGCCAAAAACATTCAGTACTTC,CASSWTGLAKNIQYF,TRBJ2-4,TRBD1,.,TRBV7-9,15
TGTGCCAGTAGTGGACAGGGGAGTCAGCCCCAGCATTTT,CASSGQGSQPQHF,TRBJ1-5,TRBD1,.,TRBV19,13
TGTGCCAGCAGTTTACTGGATCGGCCCGGAGGTACTGAAGCTTTCTTT,CASSLLDRPGGTEAFF,TRBJ1-1,.,.,TRBV28,16
TGTGCCAGCAGCCCTAGGACTAGCGGGATTTACAATGAGCAGTTCTTC,CASSPRTSGIYNEQFF,TRBJ2-1,TRBD2,.,TRBV9,16
TGTGCCAGCAGTACGGGGGACAGGGCCGTAAATAATTCACCCCTCCACTTT,CASSTGDRAVNNSPLHF,TRBJ1-6,TRBD1,.,TRBV28,17
TGTGCCAGCGCAGTTACGGGGAGAAGCTCCTACGAGCAGTACTTC,CASAVTGRSSYEQYF,TRBJ2-7,.,.,TRBV21-1,15
TGCGCCAGCAGCTTGGAAGGGACAGGGGGCTATGGCTACACCTTC,CASSLEGTGGYGYTF,TRBJ1-2,TRBD1,few,TRBV5-1,15
TGCAGCGTTGAAGGAGGGACAGCCGACGAGCAGTACTTC,CSVEGGTADEQYF,TRBJ2-7,TRBD1,few,TRBV29-1,13
TGCGCCAGCCGGTGGGGGGCCTCCTACAATGAGCAGTTCTTC,CASRWGASYNEQFF,TRBJ2-1,.,.,TRBV5-1,14
TGCGCCAGCAGCTTGGACGGGGGGGGGCGTGAGCAGTTCTTC,CASSLDGGGREQFF,TRBJ2-1,TRBD2,once,TRBV5-1,14
TGTGCCAGCAGTCTCCACCCAGGGGGCTCCTACGAGCAGTACTTC,CASSLHPGGSYEQYF,TRBJ2-7,TRBD1,.,TRBV27,15
TGTGCCAGTCGGCCAGGGGGTTTCTATGGCTACACCTTC,CASRPGGFYGYTF,TRBJ1-2,TRBD1,.,TRBV19,13
TGTGCCAGCAGCGTAACTAGCGGGGGGATCGATACGCAGTATTTT,CASSVTSGGIDTQYF,TRBJ2-3,TRBD2,.,TRBV9,15
TGTGCCAGCAGCTTAGTACTGTTCTCCTACGAGCAGTACTTC,CASSLVLFSYEQYF,TRBJ2-7,.,.,TRBV11-2,14
TGTGCCAGCAGCTTAACACAGGGTTGGTCCTACGAGCAGTACTTC,CASSLTQGWSYEQYF,TRBJ2-7,.,few,TRBV5-6,15
TGTGCCAGTAGTATAGCAGGGGGTCGGACGAACACTGAAGCTTTCTTT,CASSIAGGRTNTEAFF,TRBJ1-1,TRBD1,.,TRBV19,16
TGTGCCAGCAGCCAAGTTGGGGGGAGGCCGTCCTACGAGCAGTACTTC,CASSQVGGRPSYEQYF,TRBJ2-7,.,.,TRBV11-1,16
TGTGCCAGTAGTCACCTCACTAGCGGGGGAACAGATACGCAGTATTTT,CASSHLTSGGTDTQYF,TRBJ2-3,TRBD2,.,TRBV19,16
TGTGCCAGTAGTATAGGTGGGACTAGCGGGGGCCCGTACAATGAGCAGTTCTTC,CASSIGGTSGGPYNEQFF,TRBJ2-1,TRBD2,few,TRBV19,18